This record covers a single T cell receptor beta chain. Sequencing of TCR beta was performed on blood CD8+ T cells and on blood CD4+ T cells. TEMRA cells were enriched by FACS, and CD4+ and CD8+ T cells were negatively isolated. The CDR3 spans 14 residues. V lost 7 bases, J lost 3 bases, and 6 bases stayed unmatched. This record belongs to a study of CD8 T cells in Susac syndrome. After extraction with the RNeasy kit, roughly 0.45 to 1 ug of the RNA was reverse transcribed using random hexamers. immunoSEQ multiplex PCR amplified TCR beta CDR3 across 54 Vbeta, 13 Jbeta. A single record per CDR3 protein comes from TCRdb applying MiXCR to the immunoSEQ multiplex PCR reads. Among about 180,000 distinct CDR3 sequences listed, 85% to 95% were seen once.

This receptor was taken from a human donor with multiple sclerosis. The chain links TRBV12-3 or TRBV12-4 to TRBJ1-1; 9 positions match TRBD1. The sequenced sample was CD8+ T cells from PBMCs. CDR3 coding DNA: TGTGCCAGCAAACTGACAGGGGGGGACACTGAAGCTTTCTTT. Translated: CASKLTGGDTEAFF.